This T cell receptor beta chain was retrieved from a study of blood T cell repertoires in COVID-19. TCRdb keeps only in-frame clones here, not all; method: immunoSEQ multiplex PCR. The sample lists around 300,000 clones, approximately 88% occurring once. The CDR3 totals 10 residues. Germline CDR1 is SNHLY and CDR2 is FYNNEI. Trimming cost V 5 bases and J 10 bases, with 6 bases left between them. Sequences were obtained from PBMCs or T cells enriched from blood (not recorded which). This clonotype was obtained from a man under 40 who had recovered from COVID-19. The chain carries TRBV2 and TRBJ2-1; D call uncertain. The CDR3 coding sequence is TGTGCCAGCAGTAACTGGGAGCAGTTCTTC. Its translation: CASSNWEQFF.